A single T cell receptor (beta chain) is shown here with its context. This entry comes from a study of Ad26.COV2.S vaccination and SARS-CoV-2 variants. Deletions cut 6 bases from V and 6 bases from J, with 15 bases between. The CDR3 sequence is 13 residues long. CDR1 and CDR2 from the germline V gene are SQVTM and ANQGSEA. Treatment indicated: about 20 received Ad26.COV2.S at low or high dose, single or two shots; a few received placebo; per-sample allocation not given. Samples analyzed were those drawn on day 63 after the first vaccine or placebo injection. Immunization relied on an Ad26 vector, which expressed Wuhan-strain SARS-CoV-2 spike. Sequencing was performed with immunoSEQ multiplex PCR; in TCRdb, only in-frame clones are kept and a portion is missing. The sample has approximately 350,000 clones, 83% seen once.

The sequence derives from a person aged 18-60 years who received the Ad26.COV2.S COVID-19 vaccine or a placebo. Sequenced here: peripheral blood, sampled in a trial of Ad26.COV2.S vaccine versus placebo. V usage is TRBV29-1 and J usage is TRBJ2-1, with unresolved D. For the CDR3, the DNA is TGCAGCGTGTCGGCTCCTCTTGCCAATGAGCAGTTCTTC. This translates into CSVSAPLANEQFF.